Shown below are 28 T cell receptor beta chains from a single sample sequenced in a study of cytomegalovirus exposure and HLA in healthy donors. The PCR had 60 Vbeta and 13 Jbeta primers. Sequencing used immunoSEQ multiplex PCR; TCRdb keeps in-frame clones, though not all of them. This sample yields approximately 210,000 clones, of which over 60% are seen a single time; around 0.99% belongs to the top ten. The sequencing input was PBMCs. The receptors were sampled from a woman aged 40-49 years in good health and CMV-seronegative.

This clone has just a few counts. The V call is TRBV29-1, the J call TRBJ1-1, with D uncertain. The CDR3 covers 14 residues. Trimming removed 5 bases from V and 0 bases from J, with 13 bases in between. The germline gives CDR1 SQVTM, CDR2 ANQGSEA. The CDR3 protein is CSVTAGLMNTEAFF. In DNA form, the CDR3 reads TGCAGCGTTACCGCAGGACTCATGAACACTGAAGCTTTCTTT.

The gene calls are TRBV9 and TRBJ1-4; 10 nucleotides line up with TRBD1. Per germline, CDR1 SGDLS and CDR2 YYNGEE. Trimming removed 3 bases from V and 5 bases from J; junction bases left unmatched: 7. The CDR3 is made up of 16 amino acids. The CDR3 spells CASSAGQGFPNEKLFF. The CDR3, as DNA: TGTGCCAGCAGCGCGGGACAGGGGTTTCCCAATGAAAAACTGTTTTTT. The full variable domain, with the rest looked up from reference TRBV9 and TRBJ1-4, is DSGVTQTPKHLITATGQRVTLRCSPRSGDLSVYWYQQSLDQGLQFLIQYYNGEERAKGNILERFSAQQFPDLHSELNLSSLELGDSALYFCASSAGQGFPNEKLFFGSGTQLSVL.

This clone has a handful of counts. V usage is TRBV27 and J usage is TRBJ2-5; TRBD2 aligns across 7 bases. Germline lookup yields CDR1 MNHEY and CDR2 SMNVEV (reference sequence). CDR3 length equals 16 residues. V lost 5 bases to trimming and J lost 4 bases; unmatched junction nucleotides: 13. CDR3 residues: CASSPRGQGGAETQYF. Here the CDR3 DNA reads TGTGCCAGCAGTCCCAGAGGGCAGGGAGGGGCAGAGACCCAGTACTTC.

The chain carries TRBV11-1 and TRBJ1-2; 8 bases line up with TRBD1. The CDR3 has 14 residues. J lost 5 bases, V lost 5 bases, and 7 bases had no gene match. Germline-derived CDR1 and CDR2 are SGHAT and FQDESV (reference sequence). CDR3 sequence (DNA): TGTGCCAGCAGCCCCAGGGGGCTAGGGTATGGCTACACCTTC. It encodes CASSPRGLGYGYTF. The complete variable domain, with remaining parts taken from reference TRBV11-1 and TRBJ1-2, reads EAEVAQSPRYKITEKSQAVAFWCDPISGHATLYWYRQILGQGPELLVQFQDESVVDDSQLPKDRFSAERLKGVDSTLKIQPAELGDSAMYLCASSPRGLGYGYTFGSGTRLTVV.

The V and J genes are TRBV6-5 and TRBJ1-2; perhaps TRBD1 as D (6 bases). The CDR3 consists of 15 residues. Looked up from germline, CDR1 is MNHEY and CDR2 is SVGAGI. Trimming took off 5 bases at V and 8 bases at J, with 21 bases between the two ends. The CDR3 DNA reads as TGTGCCAGCAGTCACGAAGAGACAGGTGTTCGGGGCTACACCTTC. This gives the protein CASSHEETGVRGYTF.

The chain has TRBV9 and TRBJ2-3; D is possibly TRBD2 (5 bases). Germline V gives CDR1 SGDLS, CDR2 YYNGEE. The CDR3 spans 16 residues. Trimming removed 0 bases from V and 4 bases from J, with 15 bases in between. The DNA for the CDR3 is TGTGCCAGCAGCGTAGGGATTGTAGACTATTCAGATACGCAGTATTTT. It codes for CASSVGIVDYSDTQYF.

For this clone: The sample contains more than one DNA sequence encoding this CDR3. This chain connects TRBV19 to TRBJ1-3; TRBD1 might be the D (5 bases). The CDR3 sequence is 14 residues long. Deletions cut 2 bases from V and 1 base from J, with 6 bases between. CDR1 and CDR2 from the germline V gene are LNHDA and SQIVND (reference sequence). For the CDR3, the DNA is TGTGCCAGTAGTATAAGGGGATCTGGAAACACCATATATTTT. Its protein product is CASSIRGSGNTIYF.

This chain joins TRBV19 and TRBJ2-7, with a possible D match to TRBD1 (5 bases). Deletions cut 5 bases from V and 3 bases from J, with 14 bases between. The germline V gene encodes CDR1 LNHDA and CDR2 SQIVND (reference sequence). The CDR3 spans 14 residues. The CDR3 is CASSSQGQVYEQYF. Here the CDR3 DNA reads TGTGCCAGTAGTTCTCAGGGCCAGGTCTACGAGCAGTACTTC.

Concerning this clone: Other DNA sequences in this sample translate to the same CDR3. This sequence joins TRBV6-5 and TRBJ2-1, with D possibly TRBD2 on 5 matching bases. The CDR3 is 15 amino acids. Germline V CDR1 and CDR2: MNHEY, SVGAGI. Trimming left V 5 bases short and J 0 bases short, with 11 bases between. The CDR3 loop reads CASSRGGGSYNEQFF. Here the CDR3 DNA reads TGTGCCAGCAGTCGTGGTGGAGGCTCCTACAATGAGCAGTTCTTC.

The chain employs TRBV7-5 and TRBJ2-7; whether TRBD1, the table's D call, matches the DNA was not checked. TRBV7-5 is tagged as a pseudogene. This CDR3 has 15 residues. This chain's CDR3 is CVRSPGRQVLYEQYV. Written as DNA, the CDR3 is TGTGTCAGAAGCCCTGGTCGGCAGGTCCTCTACGAGCAGTACGTC.

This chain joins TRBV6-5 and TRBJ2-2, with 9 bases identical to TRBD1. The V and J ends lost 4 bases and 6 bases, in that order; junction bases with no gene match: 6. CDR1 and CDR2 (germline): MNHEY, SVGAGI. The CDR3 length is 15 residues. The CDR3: CASSFNTGGAGELFF. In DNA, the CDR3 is TGTGCCAGCAGTTTTAATACAGGGGGCGCCGGGGAGCTGTTTTTT.

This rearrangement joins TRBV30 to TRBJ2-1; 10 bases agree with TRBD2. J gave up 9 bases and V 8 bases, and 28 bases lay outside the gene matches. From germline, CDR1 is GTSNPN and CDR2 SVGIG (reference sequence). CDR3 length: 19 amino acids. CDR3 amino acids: CARNKAPVPPSGSGGEQFF. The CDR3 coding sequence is TGTGCCCGTAATAAAGCCCCGGTGCCCCCTAGCGGGAGTGGAGGTGAGCAGTTCTTC. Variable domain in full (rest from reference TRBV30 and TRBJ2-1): SQTIHQWPATLVQPVGSPLSLECTVEGTSNPNLYWYRQAAGRGLQLLFYSVGIGQISSEVPQNLSASRPQDRQFILSSKKLLLSDSGFYLCARNKAPVPPSGSGGEQFFGPGTRLTVL.

The DNA of the CDR3 is TGTGCCATCAGGGAGACTAGCGGGGGCAATGAGCAGTTCTTC. Translation gives CAIRETSGGNEQFF. V is TRBV10-3 and J is TRBJ2-1; 12 bases align to TRBD2. V dropped 6 bases and J dropped 6; count of bases not matched to a gene: 3. The CDR3 has 14 residues. Looked up from germline, CDR1 is ENHRY and CDR2 is SYGVKD.

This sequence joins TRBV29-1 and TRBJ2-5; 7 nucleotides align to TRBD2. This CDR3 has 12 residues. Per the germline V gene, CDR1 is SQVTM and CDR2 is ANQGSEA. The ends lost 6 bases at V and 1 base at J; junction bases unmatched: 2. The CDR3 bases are TGCAGCGTAGGCGGGAGCCAAGAGACCCAGTACTTC. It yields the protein CSVGGSQETQYF.

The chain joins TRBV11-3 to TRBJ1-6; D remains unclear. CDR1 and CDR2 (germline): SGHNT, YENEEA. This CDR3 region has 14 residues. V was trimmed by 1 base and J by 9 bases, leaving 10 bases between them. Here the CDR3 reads CASSLAERVSPLHF. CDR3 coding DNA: TGTGCCAGCAGCTTAGCGGAGCGGGTTTCACCCCTCCACTTT.

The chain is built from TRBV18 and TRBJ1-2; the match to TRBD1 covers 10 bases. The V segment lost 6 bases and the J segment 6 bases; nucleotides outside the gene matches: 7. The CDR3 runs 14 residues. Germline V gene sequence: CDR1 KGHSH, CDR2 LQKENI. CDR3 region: CASSLTGTGDGYTF. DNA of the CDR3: TGTGCCAGCTCCCTCACTGGGACAGGGGATGGCTACACCTTC.

CDR3 in DNA: TGTGCCAGCAGCTTGGTAGCGGGTCTCACCTACAATGAGCAGTTCTTC. Translating it yields CASSLVAGLTYNEQFF. This sequence joins TRBV5-4 and TRBJ2-1; 7 nucleotides agree with TRBD2. Per germline, CDR1 SGHNT and CDR2 YYREEE (reference sequence). This CDR3 region has 16 residues. V was clipped by 0 bases and J by 2 bases; unmatched bases: 5. Using reference TRBV5-4 and TRBJ2-1 for the parts outside the CDR3, the full variable domain is ETGVTQSPTHLIKTRGQQVTLRCSSQSGHNTVSWYQQALGQGPQFIFQYYREEENGRGNFPPRFSGLQFPNYSSELNVNALELDDSALYLCASSLVAGLTYNEQFFGPGTRLTVL.

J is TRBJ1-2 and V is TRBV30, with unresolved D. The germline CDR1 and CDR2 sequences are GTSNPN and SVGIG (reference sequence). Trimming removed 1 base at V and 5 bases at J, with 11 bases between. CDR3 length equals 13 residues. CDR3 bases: TGTGCCTGGAGTGCCTCCTCTTATTATGGCTACACCTTC. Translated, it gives CAWSASSYYGYTF.

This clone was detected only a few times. The CDR3 sequence: CASRPPTGMNTEAFF. CDR3 in DNA: TGTGCCAGCAGGCCTCCGACAGGGATGAACACTGAAGCTTTCTTT. V gene TRBV6-5 combines with J gene TRBJ1-1; 7 bases line up with TRBD1. Trimming at V came to 6 bases and at J to 0 bases, leaving 7 bases not matched to a gene. In germline, CDR1 is MNHEY, CDR2 SVGAGI. The CDR3 length is 15 residues.

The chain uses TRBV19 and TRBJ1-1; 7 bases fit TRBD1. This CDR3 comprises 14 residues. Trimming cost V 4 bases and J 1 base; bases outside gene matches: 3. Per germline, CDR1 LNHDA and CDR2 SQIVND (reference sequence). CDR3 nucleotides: TGTGCCAGTAGTACCAACAGGGGGAACACTGAAGCTTTCTTT. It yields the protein CASSTNRGNTEAFF.

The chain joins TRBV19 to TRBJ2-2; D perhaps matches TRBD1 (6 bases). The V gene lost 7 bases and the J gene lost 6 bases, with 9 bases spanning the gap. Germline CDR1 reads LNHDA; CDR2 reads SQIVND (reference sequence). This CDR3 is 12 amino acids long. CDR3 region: CASKQGPGELFF. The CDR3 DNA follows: TGTGCCAGTAAACAGGGTCCCGGGGAGCTGTTTTTT.

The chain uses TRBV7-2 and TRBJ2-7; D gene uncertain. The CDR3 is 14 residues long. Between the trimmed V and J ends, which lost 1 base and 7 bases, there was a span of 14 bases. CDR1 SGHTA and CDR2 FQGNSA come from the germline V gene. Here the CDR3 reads CASSLVFSGSEQYV. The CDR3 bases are TGTGCCAGCAGCTTAGTTTTTTCCGGGTCGGAGCAGTACGTC.

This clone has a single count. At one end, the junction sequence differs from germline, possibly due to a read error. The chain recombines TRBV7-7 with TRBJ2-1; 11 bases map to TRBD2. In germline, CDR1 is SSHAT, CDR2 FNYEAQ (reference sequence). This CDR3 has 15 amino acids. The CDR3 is CASSTLAGGRNEQFF. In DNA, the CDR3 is TGTGCTAGCAGTACTCTAGCGGGAGGTAGAAATGAGCAGTTCTTC.

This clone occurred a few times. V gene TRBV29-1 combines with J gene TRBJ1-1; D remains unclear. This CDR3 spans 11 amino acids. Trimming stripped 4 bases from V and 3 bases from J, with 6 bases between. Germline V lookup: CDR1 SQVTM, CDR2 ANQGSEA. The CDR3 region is CSVVEDTEAFF. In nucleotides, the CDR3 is TGCAGCGTTGTTGAGGACACTGAAGCTTTCTTT.

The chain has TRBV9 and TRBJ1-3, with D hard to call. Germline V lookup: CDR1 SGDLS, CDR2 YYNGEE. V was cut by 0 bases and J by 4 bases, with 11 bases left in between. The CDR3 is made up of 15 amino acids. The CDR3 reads CASSVEGAGGNTIYF. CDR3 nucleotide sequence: TGTGCCAGCAGCGTAGAGGGCGCGGGCGGAAACACCATATATTTT.

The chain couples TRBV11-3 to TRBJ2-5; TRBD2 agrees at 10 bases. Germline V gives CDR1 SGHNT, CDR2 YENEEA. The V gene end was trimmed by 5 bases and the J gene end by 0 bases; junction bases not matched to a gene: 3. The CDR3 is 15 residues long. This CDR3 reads CASSQGLADQETQYF. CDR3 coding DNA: TGTGCCAGCAGCCAAGGACTAGCGGACCAAGAGACCCAGTACTTC.

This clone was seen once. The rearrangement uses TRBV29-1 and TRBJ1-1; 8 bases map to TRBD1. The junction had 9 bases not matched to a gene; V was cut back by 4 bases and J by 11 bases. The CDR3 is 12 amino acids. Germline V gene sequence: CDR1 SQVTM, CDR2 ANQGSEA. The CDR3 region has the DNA TGCAGCGTTGGACAGGGGAGAGCGGATGCTTTCTTT. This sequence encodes CSVGQGRADAFF.

The CDR3: CASSSEGAPVGEQYF. Written as DNA, the CDR3 is TGCGCCAGCAGCTCGGAGGGGGCTCCGGTGGGCGAGCAGTACTTC. This sequence joins TRBV5-1 and TRBJ2-7; maybe TRBD1 (7 bases). The V and J ends lost 3 bases and 6 bases respectively, with 19 bases between them. The V gene's germline CDR1 is SGHRS and CDR2 YFSETQ. This CDR3 has 15 residues.